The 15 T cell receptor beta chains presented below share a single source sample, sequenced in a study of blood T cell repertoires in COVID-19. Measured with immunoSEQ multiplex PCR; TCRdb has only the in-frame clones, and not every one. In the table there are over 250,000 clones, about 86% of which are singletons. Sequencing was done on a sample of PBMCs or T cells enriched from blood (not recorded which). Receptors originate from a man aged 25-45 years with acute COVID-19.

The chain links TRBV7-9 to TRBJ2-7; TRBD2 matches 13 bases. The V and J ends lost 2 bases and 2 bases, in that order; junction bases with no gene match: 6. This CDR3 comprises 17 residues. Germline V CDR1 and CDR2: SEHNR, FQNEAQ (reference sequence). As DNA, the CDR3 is TGTGCCAGCAGCTTAAGCCTAACTAGCGGGAGGGCCTACGAGCAGTACGTC. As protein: CASSLSLTSGRAYEQYV.

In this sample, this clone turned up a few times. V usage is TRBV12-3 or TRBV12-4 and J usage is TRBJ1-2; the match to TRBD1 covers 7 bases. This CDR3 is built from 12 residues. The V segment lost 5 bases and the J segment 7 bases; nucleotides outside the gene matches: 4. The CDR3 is CASSPYRGGYTF. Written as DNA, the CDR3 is TGTGCCAGCAGTCCTTACAGGGGTGGCTACACCTTC.

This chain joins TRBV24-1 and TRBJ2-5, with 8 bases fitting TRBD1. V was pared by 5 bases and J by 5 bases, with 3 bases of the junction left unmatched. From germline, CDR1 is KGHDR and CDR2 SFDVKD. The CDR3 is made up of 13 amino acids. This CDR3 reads CATSVQGAETQYF. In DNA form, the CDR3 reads TGTGCCACCAGTGTTCAGGGGGCGGAGACCCAGTACTTC.

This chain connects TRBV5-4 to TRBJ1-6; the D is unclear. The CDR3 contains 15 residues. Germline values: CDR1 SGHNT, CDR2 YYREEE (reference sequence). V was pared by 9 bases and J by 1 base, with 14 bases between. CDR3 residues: CATPRGWSYNSPLHF. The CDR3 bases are TGTGCCACCCCGCGAGGGTGGTCCTATAATTCACCCCTCCACTTT.

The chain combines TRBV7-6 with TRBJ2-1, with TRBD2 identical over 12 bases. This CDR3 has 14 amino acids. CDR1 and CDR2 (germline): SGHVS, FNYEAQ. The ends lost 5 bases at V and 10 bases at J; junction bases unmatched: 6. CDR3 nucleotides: TGTGCCAGCAGCAGGACCGGGACTAGCGGGGAGCAGTTCTTC. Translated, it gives CASSRTGTSGEQFF.

The CDR3 loop is CASSYGLAGGEQYV. The DNA of the CDR3 is TGTGCCAGCAGTTACGGTCTAGCCGGCGGCGAGCAGTACGTC. The rearrangement uses TRBV6-2 or TRBV6-3 and TRBJ2-7; a weak D match, TRBD2 (5 bases). V was trimmed by 2 bases and J by 6 bases, leaving 14 bases between them. The germline V gene encodes CDR1 MNHEY and CDR2 SVGEGT. This CDR3 contains 14 residues.

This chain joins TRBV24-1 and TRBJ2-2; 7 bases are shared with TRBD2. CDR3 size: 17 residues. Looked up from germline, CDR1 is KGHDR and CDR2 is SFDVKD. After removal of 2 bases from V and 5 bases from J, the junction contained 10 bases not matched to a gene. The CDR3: CATSDSKTSRETGELFF. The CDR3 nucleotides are TGTGCCACCAGTGATTCCAAGACTAGCAGGGAGACCGGGGAGCTGTTTTTT.

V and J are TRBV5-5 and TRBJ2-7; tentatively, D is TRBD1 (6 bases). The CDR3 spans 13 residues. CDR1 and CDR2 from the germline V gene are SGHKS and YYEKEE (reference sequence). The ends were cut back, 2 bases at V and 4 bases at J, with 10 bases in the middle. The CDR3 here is CASSFTTGYEQYV. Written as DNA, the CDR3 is TGTGCCAGCAGCTTTACTACAGGGTACGAGCAGTACGTC.

CDR3 bases: TGCGCCAGCAGCGATGGGACAGGGGGTCAGCCCCAGCATTTT. Translating it yields CASSDGTGGQPQHF. This chain uses TRBV5-1 with TRBJ1-5, with 11 nucleotides matching TRBD1. The CDR3 has 14 residues. V gave up 4 bases and J gave up 6 bases; unmatched junction bases: 3. Germline V CDR1 and CDR2: SGHRS, YFSETQ.

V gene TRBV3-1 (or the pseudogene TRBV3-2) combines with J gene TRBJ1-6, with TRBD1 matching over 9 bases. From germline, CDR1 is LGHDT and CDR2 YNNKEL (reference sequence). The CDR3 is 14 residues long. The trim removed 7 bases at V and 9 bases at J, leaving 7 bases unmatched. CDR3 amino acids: CASTPGTGRSPLHF. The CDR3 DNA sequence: TGTGCCAGCACACCCGGGACAGGGCGTTCACCCCTCCACTTT.

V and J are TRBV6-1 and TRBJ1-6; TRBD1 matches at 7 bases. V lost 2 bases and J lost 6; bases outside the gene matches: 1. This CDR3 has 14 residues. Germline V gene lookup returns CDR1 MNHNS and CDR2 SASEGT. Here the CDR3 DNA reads TGTGCCAGCAGTGAACACAGGGGTAATTCACCCCTCCACTTT. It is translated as CASSEHRGNSPLHF.

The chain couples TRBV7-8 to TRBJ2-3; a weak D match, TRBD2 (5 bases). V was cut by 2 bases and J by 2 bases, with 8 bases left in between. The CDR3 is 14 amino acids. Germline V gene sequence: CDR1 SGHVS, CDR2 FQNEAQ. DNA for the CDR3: TGTGCCAGCAGCTTATTCGGGGACACAGATACGCAGTATTTT. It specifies CASSLFGDTDTQYF.

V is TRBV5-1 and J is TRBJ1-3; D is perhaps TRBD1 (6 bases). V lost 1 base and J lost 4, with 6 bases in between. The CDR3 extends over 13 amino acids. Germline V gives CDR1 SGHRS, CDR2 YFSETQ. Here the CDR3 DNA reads TGCGCCAGCAGCTTGCAGGGGGGAAACACCATATATTTT. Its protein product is CASSLQGGNTIYF.

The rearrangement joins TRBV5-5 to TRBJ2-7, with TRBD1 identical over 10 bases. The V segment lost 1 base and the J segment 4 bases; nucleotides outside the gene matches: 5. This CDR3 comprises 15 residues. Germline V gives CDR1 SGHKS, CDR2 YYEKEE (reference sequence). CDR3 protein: CASSLPGQGSYEQYV. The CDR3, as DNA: TGTGCCAGCAGCTTGCCGGGACAGGGGTCTTACGAGCAGTACGTC.

CDR3 coding DNA: TGTGCCGTACAGGGGGAAGGTGGCTACACCTTC. Amino acid sequence: CAVQGEGGYTF. The rearrangement links TRBV28 to TRBJ1-2; 8 positions match TRBD1. Per the germline V gene, CDR1 is MDHEN and CDR2 is SYDVKM. The CDR3 consists of 11 residues. V shed 11 bases and J 7 bases; nucleotides not matched to a gene: 6.